This passage covers 25 T cell receptor beta chains from one sample sequenced in a study of memory CD4+ T cells and cytomegalovirus serostatus. TCRdb's copy holds only in-frame clones and misses some; the assay was immunoSEQ multiplex PCR. This table has about 45,000 clones, 76% appearing once. The sort gate was single viable CD3+CD4+CD8-CD45RO+ cells for memory CD4+ T cells. Sequencing input: memory CD4+ T cells from blood. The receptors originated from an adult in good health and CMV-seronegative.

The chain joins TRBV5-6 to TRBJ1-1, with TRBD1 as a possible D gene (5 bases). Trimming took 4 bases from V and 0 from J, leaving 13 bases between them. Germline loops: CDR1 SGHDT, CDR2 YYEEEE. The length of the CDR3 is 15 residues. CDR3 in amino acids: CASSHQGYMNTEAFF. The CDR3 DNA follows: TGTGCCAGCAGCCATCAGGGCTACATGAACACTGAAGCTTTCTTT.

The chain couples TRBV28 to TRBJ1-4; D is uncertain. The CDR3 length is 17 residues. CDR1 and CDR2 (germline): MDHEN, SYDVKM. V lost 1 base, J lost 0 bases, and 12 bases lay in between. CDR3 protein: CASSLYLGFATNEKLFF. As DNA, the CDR3 is TGTGCCAGCAGTTTATATCTGGGGTTTGCAACTAATGAAAAACTGTTTTTT.

V usage is TRBV5-4 and J usage is TRBJ2-3, with TRBD2 identical over 9 bases. This CDR3 is 14 amino acids long. J was trimmed by 4 bases and V by 7 bases; bases with no gene match: 7. The V gene's germline CDR1 is SGHNT and CDR2 YYREEE (reference sequence). CDR3 protein: CASSRRGGSDTQYF. In DNA, the CDR3 is TGTGCCAGCTCGCGGCGGGGGGGGTCAGATACGCAGTATTTT.

The chain joins TRBV4-2 to TRBJ2-3; tentative D call: TRBD2 (7 bases). CDR1 and CDR2 (germline): LGHNA, YNFKEQ. This CDR3 is built from 15 residues. Between the trimmed V and J ends, which lost 5 bases and 4 bases, there was a span of 16 bases. CDR3 in DNA: TGTGCCAGCAGCTCACGGGGGGCCAGGTCAGATACGCAGTATTTT. This gives the protein CASSSRGARSDTQYF.

This clone was recorded once. The V gene is TRBV7-9, the J gene TRBJ1-1; 9 nucleotides line up with TRBD1. V dropped 3 bases and J dropped 6; count of bases not matched to a gene: 11. The CDR3 consists of 16 residues. Germline CDR1 and CDR2: SEHNR and FQNEAQ (reference sequence). CDR3 protein: CASSLWGQGTRAEAFF. CDR3 nucleotides: TGTGCCAGCAGCTTGTGGGGACAGGGTACGAGGGCTGAAGCTTTCTTT.

The chain couples TRBV2 to TRBJ2-5; 11 bases match TRBD2. Germline V CDR1 and CDR2: SNHLY, FYNNEI. This CDR3 region has 14 residues. J was trimmed by 1 base and V by 7 bases; bases with no gene match: 2. CDR3: CASKLAGAQETQYF. Written as DNA, the CDR3 is TGTGCCAGCAAACTAGCGGGGGCCCAAGAGACCCAGTACTTC.

Only one count was recorded for this clone. The chain carries TRBV20-1 and TRBJ2-2; the D is unclear. The CDR3 has 11 amino acids. Germline V gene lookup returns CDR1 DFQATT and CDR2 SNEGSKA (reference sequence). The V gene lost 3 bases and the J gene lost 6 bases, with 5 bases spanning the gap. The CDR3 DNA follows: TGCAGTGCTAGCCCCGCCGGGGAGCTGTTTTTT. As protein: CSASPAGELFF.

This chain joins TRBV28 and TRBJ1-2; the match to TRBD1 covers 7 bases. Germline CDR1 reads MDHEN; CDR2 reads SYDVKM. V lost 1 base to trimming and J lost 8 bases; unmatched junction nucleotides: 7. The CDR3 has 14 amino acids. The CDR3 reads CASSLSDRDLGYTF. As DNA, the CDR3 is TGTGCCAGCAGTTTATCCGACAGGGATCTCGGCTACACCTTC.

The gene calls are TRBV7-9 and TRBJ1-6; D unresolved. V was cut by 4 bases and J by 2 bases, with 6 bases left in between. Per germline, CDR1 SEHNR and CDR2 FQNEAQ (reference sequence). There are 14 residues in the CDR3. The CDR3 sequence: CASSSTAYNSPLHF. CDR3 DNA: TGTGCCAGCAGCTCAACAGCCTATAATTCACCCCTCCACTTT.

The chain carries TRBV30 and TRBJ1-5; TRBD1 is a possible D gene (5 bases). V dropped 2 bases and J dropped 6 bases, with 8 bases sitting between them. The CDR3 is 12 residues long. The germline V gene has CDR1 GTSNPN and CDR2 SVGIG (reference sequence). The CDR3 reads CAWSWGIQPQHF. The CDR3 bases are TGTGCCTGGAGTTGGGGGATTCAGCCCCAGCATTTT.

J is TRBJ1-2 and V is TRBV5-1, with TRBD1 identical over 8 bases. J lost 4 bases, V lost 3 bases, and 8 bases had no gene match. CDR1 is SGHRS and CDR2 is YFSETQ in the germline V gene. The CDR3 is 15 residues long. This chain's CDR3 is CASSSPDRGPYGYTF. DNA of the CDR3: TGCGCCAGCAGCTCCCCCGACAGGGGCCCCTATGGCTACACCTTC.

The chain has TRBV28 and TRBJ2-2; D not certain. This CDR3 region has 11 residues. Germline V CDR1 and CDR2: MDHEN, SYDVKM. V lost 2 bases, J lost 7 bases, and 2 bases lay in between. The CDR3 DNA is TGTGCCAGCAGTTTAAACGGGGAGCTGTTTTTT. It encodes CASSLNGELFF.

This clone was observed a handful of times. The chain is built from TRBV27 and TRBJ1-2, with TRBD1 matching 7 bases. The CDR3 extends over 13 amino acids. Germline loops: CDR1 MNHEY, CDR2 SMNVEV (reference sequence). Unmatched junction bases numbered 2, after V lost 4 bases and J lost 3 bases. CDR3 residues: CASSSQGYYGYTF. In DNA, the CDR3 is TGTGCCAGCAGTTCACAGGGGTACTATGGCTACACCTTC.

The chain links TRBV7-3 to TRBJ2-5; no firm D call. Germline CDR1 SGHTA, CDR2 FQGTGA. The CDR3 is made up of 13 amino acids. Trimming took off 5 bases at V and 4 bases at J, with 11 bases between the two ends. CDR3 bases: TGTGCCAGCAGCACCCGGCCACTAGAGACCCAGTACTTC. It codes for CASSTRPLETQYF.

The rearrangement links TRBV5-1 to TRBJ1-6; TRBD1 might be the D (5 bases). The germline CDR1 and CDR2 sequences are SGHRS and YFSETQ. V lost 6 bases to trimming and J lost 6 bases, with 19 bases between them. The CDR3 runs 16 residues. The CDR3 DNA is TGCGCCAGCACCTCTGCGGGGCAGGCGGGTAATTCACCCCTCCACTTT. It specifies CASTSAGQAGNSPLHF.

The chain couples TRBV7-9 to TRBJ2-1; 13 bases agree with TRBD2. Trimming cost V 1 base and J 5 bases; bases outside gene matches: 2. The CDR3 is 16 amino acids. CDR1 is SEHNR, CDR2 FQNEAQ, per germline (reference sequence). The chain's CDR3 is CASSLGGLAGHNEQFF. In DNA form, the CDR3 reads TGTGCCAGCAGCTTAGGGGGACTAGCGGGGCACAATGAGCAGTTCTTC.

In its sample, this clone was seen a few times. The V and J genes are TRBV4-1 and TRBJ1-2; tentatively, D is TRBD1 (6 bases). Germline values: CDR1 MGHRA, CDR2 YSYEKL. The germline V and J ends were trimmed by 2 bases and 8 bases, with 15 bases remaining between them. The CDR3 has 14 amino acids. In DNA, the CDR3 is TGCGCCAGCAGCCAACCCGGGAGGGGGAGAGGCTACACCTTC. Protein: CASSQPGRGRGYTF.

The J gene is TRBJ2-6, the V gene TRBV7-3; possible D gene TRBD2, 6 bases. The germline CDR1 and CDR2 sequences are SGHTA and FQGTGA. Trimming stripped 2 bases from V and 10 bases from J, with 15 bases between. The CDR3 loop spans 15 amino acids. The CDR3 spells CASSLEVRRGNVLTF. In DNA, the CDR3 is TGTGCCAGCAGCTTAGAGGTCCGGCGGGGAAACGTCCTGACTTTC.

This clone was seen only once. CDR3 sequence (DNA): TGCGCCAGCAGCTTGGGACAGTTGGCAACTAATGAAAAACTGTTTTTT. Amino acids: CASSLGQLATNEKLFF. The rearrangement joins TRBV5-1 to TRBJ1-4, with D possibly being TRBD1 (5 bases). This CDR3 is 16 amino acids long. Trimming removed 0 bases from V and 0 bases from J, with 9 bases in between. CDR1 and CDR2 (germline): SGHRS, YFSETQ.

This clone was picked up a small number of times. The chain carries TRBV11-3 and TRBJ2-1; no reliable D call. This CDR3 contains 14 residues. From germline, CDR1 is SGHNT and CDR2 YENEEA. V was trimmed by 5 bases and J by 7 bases, leaving 15 bases between them. CDR3 DNA: TGTGCCAGCAGCGCAGGACGGACCGGTAATGAGCAGTTCTTC. It is translated as CASSAGRTGNEQFF.

The chain links TRBV10-3 to TRBJ2-7; D unresolved. CDR1 and CDR2 (germline): ENHRY, SYGVKD. This CDR3 is built from 14 residues. Trimming took off 2 bases at V and 6 bases at J, with 14 bases between the two ends. The CDR3 nucleotides are TGTGCCATCAGTGAGGGATCAACTTCGGGCGAGCAGTACTTC. This codes for CAISEGSTSGEQYF.

The chain combines TRBV5-1 with TRBJ1-3; 7 bases map to TRBD1. V was clipped by 4 bases and J by 2 bases; unmatched bases: 6. Per germline, CDR1 SGHRS and CDR2 YFSETQ. The CDR3 totals 15 residues. CDR3 coding DNA: TGCGCCAGCAGCCAGATGGGACAGCCTGGAAACACCATATATTTT. Its protein product is CASSQMGQPGNTIYF. Together with reference TRBV5-1 and TRBJ1-3, the CDR3 gives the full variable domain: KAGVTQTPRYLIKTRGQQVTLSCSPISGHRSVSWYQQTPGQGLQFLFEYFSETQRNKGNFPGRFSGRQFSNSRSEMNVSTLELGDSALYLCASSQMGQPGNTIYFGEGSWLTVV.

This clone was counted a few times. This rearrangement joins TRBV5-6 to TRBJ1-2, with 10 bases identical to TRBD1. Trimming took 4 bases from V and 3 from J; bases not matched to a gene: 6. CDR1 SGHDT and CDR2 YYEEEE come from the germline V gene. The CDR3 loop spans 15 amino acids. The DNA for the CDR3 is TGTGCCAGCAGCCCAAGGACAGGGGGACACTATGGCTACACCTTC. Translating gives CASSPRTGGHYGYTF.

This rearrangement joins TRBV29-1 to TRBJ2-3; D possibly corresponds to TRBD2 (5 bases). Germline CDR1 SQVTM, CDR2 ANQGSEA. The CDR3 sequence is 13 residues long. V was trimmed by 3 bases and J by 2 bases, leaving 9 bases between them. CDR3 DNA: TGCAGCGTTGAGTCTAGCTTCACAGATACGCAGTATTTT. Its protein is CSVESSFTDTQYF.

In nucleotides, the CDR3 is TGCAGCGTCCTTGGGGAAAAACTGTTTTTT. This sequence encodes CSVLGEKLFF. This chain uses TRBV29-1 with TRBJ1-4; no clear D gene. The germline V and J ends were trimmed by 6 bases and 8 bases, with 7 bases remaining between them. Germline-derived CDR1 and CDR2 are SQVTM and ANQGSEA. The CDR3 consists of 10 residues.